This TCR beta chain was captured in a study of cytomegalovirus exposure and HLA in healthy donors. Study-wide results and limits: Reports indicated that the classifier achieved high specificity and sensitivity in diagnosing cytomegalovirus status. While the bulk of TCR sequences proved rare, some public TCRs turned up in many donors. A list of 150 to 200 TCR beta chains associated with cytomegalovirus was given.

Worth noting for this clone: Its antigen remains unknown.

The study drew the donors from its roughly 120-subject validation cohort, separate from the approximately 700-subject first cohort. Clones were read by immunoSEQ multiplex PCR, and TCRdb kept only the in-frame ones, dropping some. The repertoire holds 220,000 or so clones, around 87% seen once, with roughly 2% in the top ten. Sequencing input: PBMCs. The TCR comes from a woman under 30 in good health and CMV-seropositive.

The CDR3 region is CASSGDREAEAFF. CDR3 DNA sequence: TGTGCCAGCAGTGGGGACAGGGAGGCTGAAGCTTTCTTT. This chain joins TRBV2 and TRBJ1-1; 9 positions match TRBD1. The CDR3 contains 13 residues. Losses at the gene ends were 4 bases for V and 6 bases for J; bases not matched to a gene: 3. Germline assignment: CDR1 SNHLY and CDR2 FYNNEI.